The clone carrying this T cell receptor (beta chain) was detected only a few times. This entry is derived from a study of blood T cell repertoires in COVID-19. Clones were read by immunoSEQ multiplex PCR, and TCRdb kept only the in-frame ones, dropping some. The sample carries about 150,000 clones, roughly 80% recorded once. The CDR3 spans 12 residues. CDR1 is MNHNY and CDR2 is SVGAGI in the germline V gene (reference sequence). Trimming removed 4 bases at V and 4 bases at J, with 8 bases between. Material: peripheral blood. The V and J genes are TRBV6-6 and TRBJ2-7; D gene unclear. This receptor was identified in a woman older than 75 with acute or convalescent COVID-19. In nucleotides, the CDR3 is TGTGCCAGCAGTTTTAACCAGTACGAGCAGTACTTC. The encoded protein is CASSFNQYEQYF.